This TCR beta chain appears in the sequencing data of a study of cytomegalovirus exposure and HLA in healthy donors (dated 2017 in TCRdb). For the study in its entirety: An earlier analysis of roughly 610 of the donors reported under 300 Gb of sequence data and roughly 120 million unique TCR beta sequences obtained from about 179 million T cells. About 330 gigabases of sequencing data and around 85 million unique TCR sequences made up an early release that covered 640 HLA-typed donors. Among the 398 genotyped donors, approximately 76% belonged to the genetic ancestry cluster associated with self-reported Caucasian donors. The study aimed to test whether cataloging public T cell receptors could reveal signatures of past pathogen exposure. Using immunosequencing, the study profiled T cell repertoires from some 670 subjects and related those repertoires to cytomegalovirus serostatus. Besides the first cohort of under 700 subjects, a separate validation cohort made up of 120 different subjects was used. High-throughput TCR immunosequencing, statistical association of individual TCRs with disease status, and machine learning were combined to predict cytomegalovirus infection status. A later analysis re-analyzed previously published TCR beta repertoires from 600 to 850 donors and added high-resolution HLA genotyping to study TCR occurrence patterns. The later analysis used no new phenotypic data to find candidate immune exposures, relying instead on TCR beta sequences and their occurrence across donors. An earlier analysis of approximately 580 of the donors used high-throughput TCR beta sequencing to judge whether each TCR beta V gene segment behaved as functional or pseudogenic. Donor age, sex, ethnicity and CMV serostatus were compiled together with the repertoire data. Genome-wide SNP genotypes for about 65% of the 666 donors were used in a later genetic analysis, which treated that subset as a discovery cohort. All discovery cohort repertoires had been generated on a single sequencing platform. HLA typing covered class I and class II loci at four-digit resolution. The number of donors typed differed by locus, with about 629-630 for A, B, C, DRB1 and DQB1, roughly 520 for DQA1, 600 to 610 for DPA1, and under 490 for DPB1. Because of strong linkage in the cohort, a few DR-DQ haplotypes were treated as single units for association and clustering. Among about 410 genotyped donors of the cohort, an average of about 220,000 unique TCR beta nucleotide sequences was sequenced per donor, of which about 18% were non-productive.

Taken from cysteine to phenylalanine, the CDR3 has 16 residues. Only the CDR3 portion is preserved as DNA: 48 bases, with reading frame beginning at the first base. Based on the germline V gene, the CDR1 and CDR2 sequences are MGHRA and YSYEKL. Germline trimming: 2 bases from V, 10 bases from J; junction bases outside gene matches: 16. The cohort consisted of fewer than 700 healthy bone marrow donors. Cohort members were all nominally healthy when sampled, although unrecorded immune exposures were likely present. The donor tested CMV seronegative and was one of the 352 seronegative cohort members. A peripheral blood sample was provided by each donor, and peripheral blood mononuclear cells were used for TCR beta sequencing. The Qiagen DNeasy Blood Extraction Kit was used to extract genomic DNA from the blood cell samples. The protocol used for the library was the immunoSEQ multiplex PCR assay. For the multiplex PCR, a mixture combining 60 forward primers for TCR Vbeta segments and 13 reverse primers for TCR Jbeta segments was used. The CDR3 region of rearranged TCR beta genes was amplified from genomic DNA with a multiplex PCR assay. On the Illumina HiSeq System, the amplified TCR beta libraries were sequenced as 87-base-pair reads. The source study handled its data this way. In a later analysis, tens of millions of unique TCR beta chains were counted across the roughly 610 repertoires, and roughly 10 million of these chains were shared by at least two donors. Raw reads were error-corrected and collapsed into unique sequences by a nearest-neighbor algorithm in which closely related sequences were merged to remove PCR and sequencing errors. To assign V, D and J gene segments, CDR3 sequences were aligned to IMGT reference sequences. For a sequence to be retained, a match of at least six nucleotides was required to both a V gene segment and a J gene segment. A rearrangement was called productive if the CDR3 had no stop codons and remained in frame with V and J, and every other rearrangement was called non-productive. CDR3 was defined according to IMGT convention as the region running from the second conserved V-encoded cysteine to the conserved J-encoded phenylalanine. The earlier analysis of roughly 590 of the donors excluded sequences that lacked an unambiguous match to a single V gene segment. An earlier analysis of approximately 590 of the donors called V segments functional above 56.7% productive rearrangements and segregating when the between-donor standard deviation exceeded 5%. A statistical classification framework was built to diagnose cytomegalovirus status from the catalog of TCR beta chain sequences. In a later analysis, TCR nucleotide sequences were compared against IMGT/GENE-DB human TR gene sequences so that V and J genes could be assigned. A later analysis assigned CDR3 sequences and most-parsimonious VDJ recombination scenarios with the TCRdist pipeline. In a later analysis, each TCR beta chain was defined by its CDR3 amino acid sequence together with its V-gene family, and reads without a unique V-gene family were excluded. As a way to deal with suspected cross-contamination and a sequencing artifact, a later analysis dropped 450 to 600 nucleotide sequences that were highly shared and had low generation probability. For each public chain, a later analysis derived a clonal expansion index from normalized ranks of inferred template counts within each repertoire. A later analysis computed generation probabilities with a VDJ recombination model fitted to out-of-frame rearrangements, and checked the results against IGoR. A later analysis scored TCR-TCR, TCR-HLA and TCR-CMV co-occurrence with hypergeometric tests, applying a repertoire-size bias correction to TCR pairs. In a later analysis, false discovery rates were estimated by permuting HLA or CMV assignments 20 times. A later analysis grouped co-occurring TCRs with DBSCAN, adding TCRdist sequence similarity when clustering within HLA-allele-positive subsets. Repertoires with fewer than 30,000 or more than 120,000 public chains were left out of co-occurrence clustering, as were roughly five repertoires with anomalous nucleotide sharing. TCRdb limited this immuneACCESS table to in-frame rearrangements with V and J called. A share of clones is missing; checked studies link under half to unresolved V genes, and the rest is unexplained. The D gene and trimming were derived from the DNA, and the V and J assignments and clone size from that table. The sample includes about 220,000 clones, with approximately 80% observed a single time. About 0.77% of the sample is taken by the ten largest.

Comment on this clone: The specificity of this receptor is unknown. Base qualities were left out, and no much larger clone turns up one base away.

Results and caveats for the whole study, not just this receptor: The earlier analysis of almost 600 of the donors excluded seventeen rarely observed V segments, including chromosome 9 orphons, because counts were too low. A further reported finding was that TCR beta sequences accurately predicted the HLA-A and HLA-B alleles for most subjects in the first cohort. Linkage disequilibrium might explain the correlated functional status among segregating V segments, but an unknown experimental factor could not be ruled out. Broadly in line with IMGT annotations, most TCR beta V segments showed up in productive rearrangements about 87% or about 30% of the time in an earlier analysis of approximately 640 of the donors. V-gene and J-gene trimming of TCR beta chains was associated with a missense DCLRE1C variant in a later genetic analysis, and the association was replicated in an independent cohort. HLA typing was unavailable for some donors at each locus, so association tests used only the typed subset. Some IMGT-functional V segments, including TRBV6-2 and TRBV6-3, could not be distinguished by the 87-base-pair reads and were therefore excluded. A total of roughly 160 TCR beta chains were listed by the study as associated with cytomegalovirus. A later analysis found that HLA-associated TCR beta chains were more clonally expanded and had lower generation probabilities than equally common non-associated chains. Strong co-occurrence of HLA alleles, especially DR and DQ, made assigning TCR associations to individual alleles difficult. In a later analysis, several top co-occurrence clusters were reported to appear linked to parvovirus B19, influenza, CMV and Epstein-Barr virus. While some public TCRs were present in many individuals, most TCR sequences turned up only very rarely across donors. In vitro tests confirmed that three of the cytomegalovirus-associated TCR beta chains recognize cytomegalovirus antigens. A later analysis found that TCR association rates varied across HLA loci, with DRB1 alleles showing the most associated TCRs and HLA-C alleles the fewest. The cohort was sequenced for TCR beta chains only, and without alpha or paired-chain data the features that could be detected were limited. A later analysis found that most CMV-associated TCR beta chains appeared HLA-restricted, with HLA associations seemingly driven largely by CMV exposure. The classifier was reported to diagnose cytomegalovirus status with high specificity and sensitivity in both the original and validation cohorts. The sequencing pipeline was judged likely to have produced a cluster of highly shared sequence variants as a technical artifact. It was suggested by the authors that the approach could potentially be generalized to other disease states and immunological phenotypes. Roughly uniform sequencing depth across donors was assumed in presence/absence analyses, although this assumption may not hold. In a later genetic analysis, fewer N-insertions in productive TCRs were reported among donors in an Asian-associated ancestry cluster than the roughly 700-donor mean. In a later analysis, more than 15,000 TCR beta sequences were associated with specific HLA alleles at a false discovery rate of 0.05. For the cohort, immune exposure information was limited to CMV serostatus.

Sequencing used PBMCs. The V and J segments used are TRBV4-1 and TRBJ1-1, and TRBD1 matches 7 of the central bases. The sequence came from a boy aged 2 to 10 in good health and CMV-seronegative. The CDR3 protein sequence reads: CASSQPGGTVDPPAFF. The nucleotide sequence is TGCGCCAGCAGCCAACCAGGGGGGACAGTGGACCCCCCAGCTTTCTTT.